These 22 T cell receptor beta chains came from one sample sequenced in a study of vaccination and CD4 T cells after COVID-19. Oncomine TCR Beta short-read sequencing was applied to DNA from cultured CD4+ T cells. TCRdb passed the PCR reads through MiXCR, listing each CDR3 protein once. The top ten hold 15% to 20% of the sample, which has about 25,000 distinct CDR3 sequences, about 61% seen once. Treatment denoted: roughly 11-day PBMC culture with coronavirus spike peptide pools or control peptides (ViraFEST assay). No cognate antigen is known for these TCRs. The starting material was CD4+ T cells from blood, cultured in vitro, obtained after SARS-CoV-2 vaccination. The receptors stem from a human donor who received a COVID-19 vaccine.

The chain recombines TRBV7-2 with TRBJ2-7; 8 nucleotides align to TRBD2. CDR1 is SGHTA and CDR2 is FQGNSA in the germline V gene. The CDR3 length is 15 residues. The junction had 6 bases not matched to a gene; V was cut back by 0 bases and J by 5 bases. In DNA form, the CDR3 reads TGTGCCAGCAGCTTAGCTTCGGGGGGGGTTGACGAGCAGTACTTC. Protein: CASSLASGGVDEQYF.

The table lists this clonotype with a few counts. The chain employs TRBV27 and TRBJ2-5, with D perhaps TRBD2 (6 bases). Germline-derived CDR1 and CDR2 are MNHEY and SMNVEV (reference sequence). V was trimmed by 3 bases and J by 1 base, leaving 9 bases between them. The CDR3 has 14 amino acids. CDR3 sequence (DNA): TGTGCCAGCAGTTTCGGGGGAACCCAAGAGACCCAGTACTTC. Protein sequence: CASSFGGTQETQYF.

This clonotype has more than one count but fewer than ten. The J gene is TRBJ1-6, the V gene TRBV20-1, with D perhaps TRBD1 (5 bases). In germline, CDR1 is DFQATT, CDR2 SNEGSKA (reference sequence). The V end lost 6 bases, the J end lost 6 bases, and 18 bases lay between the germline ends. CDR3 length equals 15 residues. The CDR3 DNA reads as TGCAGTGCCGGGGCAGGGAACAACTTTAATTCACCCCTCCACTTT. Amino acid sequence: CSAGAGNNFNSPLHF.

The chain recombines TRBV6-1 with TRBJ2-7, with a weak D call TRBD2 (6 bases). Per the germline V gene, CDR1 is MNHNS and CDR2 is SASEGT. This CDR3 is 15 amino acids long. Trimming left V 6 bases short and J 2 bases short, with 17 bases between. CDR3 nucleotide sequence: TGTGCCAGCAGCGGCCGGGGAGCGGGCGCCTACGAGCAGTACTTC. This gives the protein CASSGRGAGAYEQYF.

The V gene is TRBV7-9, the J gene TRBJ1-1, with D perhaps matching TRBD1 (5 bases). From germline, CDR1 is SEHNR and CDR2 FQNEAQ (reference sequence). Trimming left V 3 bases short and J 1 base short, with 21 bases between. The CDR3 sequence is 18 residues long. CDR3 amino acids: CASSFMGRSGSKNTEAFF. The CDR3 DNA is TGTGCCAGCAGCTTTATGGGACGGTCGGGAAGTAAGAACACTGAAGCTTTCTTT.

The CDR3 DNA reads TGTGCCAGCAGCTCGACCGGGGGGATCACAGATACGCAGTATTTT. Its translation: CASSSTGGITDTQYF. The V and J genes are TRBV6-1 and TRBJ2-3; 7 bases line up with TRBD2. V was clipped by 6 bases and J by 2 bases; unmatched bases: 8. The CDR3 extends over 15 amino acids. CDR1 and CDR2 (germline): MNHNS, SASEGT.

V gene TRBV9 combines with J gene TRBJ1-6; D is unclear. Germline V gives CDR1 SGDLS, CDR2 YYNGEE. With 6 bases removed from V and 1 base from J, the gap between germline ends came to 11 bases. The CDR3 totals 15 residues. This chain's CDR3 is CASNPSGSYNSPLHF. The CDR3 DNA reads TGTGCCAGCAACCCCTCGGGGTCCTATAATTCACCCCTCCACTTT.

This clonotype has only a few counts. This chain connects TRBV7-3 to TRBJ2-3; possibly TRBD1 for D (6 bases). CDR3 size: 12 residues. CDR1 is SGHTA, CDR2 FQGTGA, per germline. Trimming cost V 5 bases and J 5 bases, with 8 bases left between them. The CDR3: CASSPGEDTQYF. The CDR3 DNA follows: TGTGCCAGCAGCCCAGGGGAAGATACGCAGTATTTT.

There are a few counts of this clonotype. V is TRBV7-2 and J is TRBJ1-1; 7 bases align to TRBD1. V was pared by 1 base and J by 0 bases, with 11 bases of the junction left unmatched. The CDR3 consists of 18 residues. The germline CDR1 and CDR2 sequences are SGHTA and FQGNSA. The CDR3 coding sequence is TGTGCCAGCAGCTTAGGAAGAAGGAGGACAGGACTGAACACTGAAGCTTTCTTT. This translates into CASSLGRRRTGLNTEAFF. Looking up the rest from reference TRBV7-2 and TRBJ1-1 gives the full variable domain: GAGVSQSPSNKVTEKGKDVELRCDPISGHTALYWYRQSLGQGLEFLIYFQGNSAPDKSGLPSDRFSAERTGGSVSTLTIQRTQQEDSAVYLCASSLGRRRTGLNTEAFFGQGTRLTVV.

The rearrangement links TRBV25-1 to TRBJ2-3; a possible D gene is TRBD1 (6 bases). Trimming removed 3 bases at V and 12 bases at J, with 13 bases between. The length of the CDR3 is 12 residues. CDR1 and CDR2 from the germline V gene are MGHDK and SYGVNS. CDR3 coding DNA: TGTGCCAGCAGTGATGGGGGCTATGCACAGTATTTT. This translates into CASSDGGYAQYF.

The chain has TRBV30 and TRBJ2-5, with 10 bases identical to TRBD2. The CDR3 contains 13 residues. From germline, CDR1 is GTSNPN and CDR2 SVGIG (reference sequence). The CDR3 reads CALRSGGAETQYF. CDR3 DNA: TGTGCTCTGAGGAGCGGGGGGGCGGAGACCCAGTACTTC.

V usage is TRBV19 and J usage is TRBJ2-5, with 9 bases identical to TRBD1. Germline trimming cut 5 bases from V and 4 bases from J; bases unmatched to any gene: 8. CDR1 is LNHDA and CDR2 is SQIVND in the germline V gene (reference sequence). The CDR3 runs to 15 residues. CDR3 region: CASSSRQGVGETQYF. The CDR3 DNA reads as TGTGCCAGTAGTTCGAGACAGGGGGTGGGAGAGACCCAGTACTTC.

This chain links TRBV5-5 with TRBJ1-6, with D uncertain. Trimming pared 0 bases from V and 7 bases from J, leaving 11 bases between. CDR1 and CDR2 from the germline V gene are SGHKS and YYEKEE (reference sequence). CDR3 length: 15 residues. As DNA, the CDR3 is TGTGCCAGCAGCTTGGACCGCCCTTTGAATTCACCCCTCCACTTT. Its protein is CASSLDRPLNSPLHF.

The rearrangement links TRBV28 to TRBJ2-4; 16 bases align to TRBD2. Germline CDR1 and CDR2: MDHEN and SYDVKM. The CDR3 extends over 21 amino acids. V lost 6 bases to trimming and J lost 0 bases; unmatched junction nucleotides: 14. CDR3 amino acids: CASSPWGLAGGALGAKNIQYF. For the CDR3, the DNA is TGTGCCAGCAGCCCGTGGGGACTAGCGGGGGGGGCTTTAGGAGCCAAAAACATTCAGTACTTC.

This clonotype was observed a single time. This rearrangement joins TRBV10-3 to TRBJ2-1; D is undetermined. There are 11 residues in the CDR3. The ends were cut back, 7 bases at V and 8 bases at J, with 9 bases in the middle. CDR1 ENHRY and CDR2 SYGVKD come from the germline V gene. The CDR3 protein is CAIKGLDEQFF. In DNA form, the CDR3 reads TGTGCCATCAAGGGTTTGGATGAGCAGTTCTTC.

The chain recombines TRBV12-3 or TRBV12-4 with TRBJ1-5; maybe TRBD1 (6 bases). V was clipped by 2 bases and J by 9 bases, with 17 bases between them. The CDR3 consists of 15 residues. DNA for the CDR3: TGTGCCAGCAGTTTACAACAGGGTACCGTCACGCCCCAGCATTTT. Protein: CASSLQQGTVTPQHF.

The chain combines TRBV10-1 with TRBJ2-2; D possibly corresponds to TRBD1 (6 bases). This CDR3 has 15 residues. Germline V gene sequence: CDR1 WNHNN, CDR2 SYGVQD (reference sequence). Trimming took off 3 bases at V and 0 bases at J, with 8 bases between the two ends. CDR3 nucleotides: TGCGCCAGCAGTGATCAGGGGACGAACACCGGGGAGCTGTTTTTT. It is translated as CASSDQGTNTGELFF.

The CDR3 nucleotides are TGTGCCAGCAGCGTACGGACTAGCGGGGGAGAGACCCAGTACTTC. It translates to CASSVRTSGGETQYF. The genes are TRBV9 and TRBJ2-5; the match to TRBD2 covers 13 bases. Per the germline V gene, CDR1 is SGDLS and CDR2 is YYNGEE. This CDR3 comprises 15 residues. J was trimmed by 4 bases and V by 1 base; bases with no gene match: 1.

The CDR3 here is CASSLLNTEAFF. CDR3 nucleotide sequence: TGTGCCAGCAGCTTATTGAACACTGAAGCTTTCTTT. The V and J genes are TRBV7-9 and TRBJ1-1; D is unclear. V was cut by 2 bases and J by 0 bases, with 1 base left in between. Germline CDR1 reads SEHNR; CDR2 reads FQNEAQ (reference sequence). This CDR3 is 12 amino acids long.

The chain joins TRBV19 to TRBJ1-2, with 8 bases lining up with TRBD1. Germline CDR1 LNHDA, CDR2 SQIVND (reference sequence). This CDR3 is built from 15 residues. V shed 8 bases and J 1 base; nucleotides not matched to a gene: 9. The CDR3 bases are TGTGCCAGTGCAAATACAGGGGGAGATAACTATGGCTACACCTTC. Translation: CASANTGGDNYGYTF.

The chain joins TRBV2 to TRBJ2-3; 7 nucleotides match TRBD1. The CDR3 has 13 amino acids. Germline loops: CDR1 SNHLY, CDR2 FYNNEI. V lost 9 bases and J lost 4; bases outside the gene matches: 7. The CDR3 nucleotides are TGTGCCAGAGCGGACAGGCAGGCAGATACGCAGTATTTT. Its protein product is CARADRQADTQYF.

The gene calls are TRBV10-2 and TRBJ2-2; 11 bases are a match to TRBD2. With V trimmed by 6 bases and J by 4 bases, 10 bases remained unmatched. Germline assignment: CDR1 WSHSY and CDR2 SAAADI. CDR3 length equals 17 residues. As DNA, the CDR3 is TGCGCCAGCAGGGTTGCTAGCGGGGGGCCGGGCACCGGGGAGCTGTTTTTT. Translating gives CASRVASGGPGTGELFF.